These 21 T cell receptor beta chains share one sample of origin, sequenced in a study of T-cell reconstitution after alpha-beta-depleted transplantation in children. The TCRbeta library incorporated unique molecular identifiers. MiXCR was run by TCRdb on the PCR reads, yielding one entry per CDR3 protein. The sample has roughly 670,000 distinct CDR3 sequences, about 12% seen once. Here the sequenced sample was PBMCs, taken before TCRalphabeta/CD19-depleted stem cell transplant. All receptors derive from a girl aged 2 to 9 with congenital amegakaryocytic thrombocytopenia, due to receive a stem cell transplant.

This clonotype was counted ten times or more. This chain uses TRBV29-1 with TRBJ2-7; perhaps TRBD1 as D (6 bases). The CDR3 length is 11 residues. Germline assignment: CDR1 SQVTM and CDR2 ANQGSEA. Trimming removed 7 bases at V and 0 bases at J, with 7 bases between. The CDR3 sequence: CSAGDSYEQYF. The CDR3 DNA sequence: TGCAGCGCAGGGGACTCCTACGAGCAGTACTTC.

This sequence joins TRBV4-2 and TRBJ2-3; D gene uncertain. In germline, CDR1 is LGHNA, CDR2 YNFKEQ. With 4 bases removed from V and 0 bases from J, the gap between germline ends came to 17 bases. CDR3 length: 17 residues. The CDR3 reads CASSPRPSAPSTDTQYF. The CDR3 DNA reads TGTGCCAGCAGCCCTCGGCCCTCAGCCCCAAGCACAGATACGCAGTATTTT.

The chain couples TRBV9 to TRBJ2-7; tentatively, D is TRBD1 (6 bases). Trimming stripped 0 bases from V and 2 bases from J, with 9 bases between. The CDR3 covers 14 residues. Germline V gene lookup returns CDR1 SGDLS and CDR2 YYNGEE. CDR3 nucleotides: TGTGCCAGCAGCGTAGGGGGACAAACCTACGAGCAGTACTTC. Amino acids: CASSVGGQTYEQYF.

This chain uses TRBV10-3 with TRBJ1-2; TRBD1 is a possible D gene (5 bases). Germline lookup yields CDR1 ENHRY and CDR2 SYGVKD. This CDR3 region has 13 residues. V lost 5 bases and J lost 3, with 10 bases in between. The CDR3 protein is CAISPGIDYGYTF. For the CDR3, the DNA is TGTGCCATCAGTCCAGGGATAGACTATGGCTACACCTTC.

This clonotype was counted ten times or more. CDR3 sequence reads: CASSDVTGPYSYEQYF. CDR3 coding DNA: TGTGCCAGCAGTGATGTGACAGGACCTTACTCCTACGAGCAGTACTTC. V gene TRBV2 combines with J gene TRBJ2-7; possibly TRBD1 for D (6 bases). CDR3 length: 16 amino acids. Germline V gene data show CDR1 as SNHLY and CDR2 as FYNNEI. Trimming took off 3 bases at V and 0 bases at J, with 15 bases between the two ends.

With respect to this clonotype: This may be a read error, as it is one base from a much larger clone. The V call is TRBV9, the J call TRBJ2-1; TRBD2 matches at 7 bases. The CDR3 has 15 residues. Germline V lookup: CDR1 SGDLS, CDR2 YYNGEE. The CDR3 DNA follows: TGTGCCAGCAGCGTCGCTAGCGGATTCTACAATGAGCACTTCTTC. Its protein is CASSVASGFYNEHFF.

There are a few counts of this clonotype. This chain connects TRBV7-9 to TRBJ2-5; 7 bases map to TRBD2. V was pared by 5 bases and J by 1 base, with 7 bases of the junction left unmatched. The germline V gene encodes CDR1 SEHNR and CDR2 FQNEAQ (reference sequence). There are 15 residues in the CDR3. The chain's CDR3 is CASSLSGQSQETQYF. The CDR3 DNA follows: TGTGCCAGCAGCCTTAGCGGGCAGAGCCAAGAGACCCAGTACTTC.

The sample holds many counts of this clonotype. The rearrangement links TRBV11-2 to TRBJ2-2; 7 bases fit TRBD1. The CDR3 loop spans 14 amino acids. Looked up from germline, CDR1 is SGHAT and CDR2 is FQNNGV. The ends lost 5 bases at V and 10 bases at J; junction bases unmatched: 10. Here the CDR3 DNA reads TGTGCCAGCAGCCATACACAGGGGTTCGCGGAGCTGTTTTTT. It specifies CASSHTQGFAELFF.

This clonotype occurred many times. The chain is built from TRBV7-9 and TRBJ1-1; TRBD1 agrees at 7 bases. Germline V CDR1 and CDR2: SEHNR, FQNEAQ (reference sequence). V gave up 4 bases and J gave up 8 bases; unmatched junction bases: 4. CDR3 length equals 12 residues. Here the CDR3 reads CASSSRDSEAFF. The CDR3, as DNA: TGTGCCAGCAGCTCGCGGGACAGCGAAGCTTTCTTT.

The chain links TRBV6-6 to TRBJ2-7; tentatively, D is TRBD1 (6 bases). This CDR3 is built from 11 residues. CDR1 is MNHNY and CDR2 is SVGAGI in the germline V gene (reference sequence). V lost 6 bases to trimming and J lost 6 bases, with 9 bases between them. DNA of the CDR3: TGTGCCAGCAGGGTAGGGGGCGAGCAGTACTTC. It translates to CASRVGGEQYF.

This clonotype was recorded a few times. The rearrangement links TRBV7-3 to TRBJ2-3; D is unresolved. In germline, CDR1 is SGHTA, CDR2 FQGTGA. The CDR3 is made up of 14 amino acids. Between the trimmed V and J ends, which lost 3 bases and 2 bases, there was a span of 9 bases. The CDR3 sequence is CASSFPPDTDTQYF. DNA for the CDR3: TGTGCCAGCAGCTTCCCGCCTGACACAGATACGCAGTATTTT.

This clonotype was counted only a few times. The chain joins TRBV20-1 to TRBJ2-1; 10 nucleotides align to TRBD2. The germline CDR1 and CDR2 sequences are DFQATT and SNEGSKA (reference sequence). Trimming removed 0 bases from V and 4 bases from J; junction bases left unmatched: 6. The CDR3 loop spans 16 amino acids. CDR3 sequence: CSARDPTSGFYNEQFF. The CDR3 DNA reads as TGCAGTGCTAGAGATCCGACTAGCGGGTTTTACAATGAGCAGTTCTTC.

The rearrangement joins TRBV3-1 to TRBJ2-5, with D possibly matching TRBD2 (5 bases). The CDR3 consists of 14 residues. Trimming took off 2 bases at V and 2 bases at J, with 9 bases between the two ends. CDR1 and CDR2 from the germline V gene are LGHDT and YNNKEL (reference sequence). This CDR3 is CASSQNGVQETQYF. The CDR3 DNA reads TGTGCCAGCAGCCAAAACGGGGTACAAGAGACCCAGTACTTC.

The V and J genes are TRBV29-1 and TRBJ2-5, with unresolved D. Trimming took off 5 bases at V and 3 bases at J, with 10 bases between the two ends. The CDR3 runs to 12 residues. Germline V gives CDR1 SQVTM, CDR2 ANQGSEA. The CDR3 DNA reads TGCAGCGTTCCCGAGACGGAAGAGACCCAGTACTTC. This sequence encodes CSVPETEETQYF.

V gene TRBV30 combines with J gene TRBJ2-1; 8 bases map to TRBD2. The CDR3 has 15 amino acids. J was trimmed by 2 bases and V by 0 bases; bases with no gene match: 3. Looked up from germline, CDR1 is GTSNPN and CDR2 is SVGIG (reference sequence). In DNA form, the CDR3 reads TGTGCCTGGAGTGTACCGGGAGGGCCCTACAATGAGCAGTTCTTC. This codes for CAWSVPGGPYNEQFF.

The sample holds many counts of this clonotype. The junction shows a germline mismatch at one end, possibly a read error. The J gene is TRBJ1-5, the V gene TRBV5-5; D gene uncertain. Germline CDR1 is SGHKS and CDR2 is YYEKEE (reference sequence). This CDR3 region has 14 residues. The CDR3 loop is CASTEGYSNQPQHF. Written as DNA, the CDR3 is TGCGCCAGCACCGAAGGGTATAGCAATCAGCCCCAGCATTTT.

This clonotype was observed at least ten times. CDR3 residues: CSAQEPLGQETQYF. The CDR3 DNA follows: TGCAGTGCTCAGGAGCCTTTAGGACAAGAGACCCAGTACTTC. The chain employs TRBV20-1 and TRBJ2-5; D gene uncertain. V lost 5 bases to trimming and J lost 2 bases, with 15 bases between them. The CDR3 length is 14 residues. Germline V gene lookup returns CDR1 DFQATT and CDR2 SNEGSKA (reference sequence).

This chain joins TRBV7-8 and TRBJ2-7, with a possible D match to TRBD2 (5 bases). V was trimmed by 6 bases and J by 2 bases, leaving 11 bases between them. This CDR3 is built from 13 residues. Germline assignment: CDR1 SGHVS and CDR2 FQNEAQ. The CDR3 coding sequence is TGTGCCAGCAGATCCGGGAAGACCTACGAGCAGTACTTC. Protein: CASRSGKTYEQYF.

This clonotype appeared many times. The rearrangement links TRBV6-5 to TRBJ2-3; D is undetermined. The length of the CDR3 is 14 residues. The V gene's germline CDR1 is MNHEY and CDR2 SVGAGI. V was shortened by 2 bases and J by 0 bases, with 6 bases between the two germline ends. CDR3 nucleotides: TGTGCCAGCAGTTACCGGTCTAGCACAGATACGCAGTATTTT. It encodes CASSYRSSTDTQYF.

Comments on this clonotype: A much larger clonotype is one base distant, so this may be a read error. The conserved phenylalanine or tryptophan is not found at the CDR3 terminus, so this likely reflects a read error. The rearrangement uses TRBV20-1 and TRBJ1-2; no firm D call. V lost 5 bases and J 4 bases, leaving 17 bases between the germline ends. Per the germline V gene, CDR1 is DFQATT and CDR2 is SNEGSKA (reference sequence). CDR3 length: 14 amino acids. CDR3 region: CSAEPDGRSYGYTL. The CDR3 nucleotides are TGCAGTGCTGAACCGGATGGGCGCAGCTATGGCTACACCCTC.

Written as DNA, the CDR3 is TGCAGCGTTGAGGCTAGTCGGGCGACCGGGGAGCTGTTTTTT. Its translation: CSVEASRATGELFF. The chain is built from TRBV29-1 and TRBJ2-2, with D uncertain. Germline V gene lookup returns CDR1 SQVTM and CDR2 ANQGSEA. This CDR3 region has 14 residues. The V and J ends lost 3 bases and 5 bases respectively, with 13 bases between them.